A single sample gave rise to the 26 T cell receptor beta chains below, sequenced in a study of early T cells in non-severe SARS-CoV-2 infection. From the 5' RACE reads, TCRdb called clonotypes with MiXCR, one entry per CDR3 protein. Of some 66,000 distinct CDR3 sequences listed, roughly 9.1% are singletons. Source material: whole blood. Source of these receptors: an adult who was a healthcare worker with PCR-confirmed SARS-CoV-2 infection or an uninfected control (not recorded which).

This clonotype was counted ten times or more. The rearrangement uses TRBV11-2 and TRBJ1-5; D remains ambiguous. V lost 6 bases to trimming and J lost 2 bases, with 26 bases between them. The CDR3 spans 19 residues. The V gene's germline CDR1 is SGHAT and CDR2 FQNNGV. The CDR3 loop reads CASRGGYSMLIEGNQPQHF. The CDR3 DNA is TGTGCCAGCAGGGGAGGGTACAGTATGCTCATAGAAGGCAATCAGCCCCAGCATTTT. The full variable domain, its missing parts supplied by reference TRBV11-2 and TRBJ1-5, is EAGVAQSPRYKIIEKRQSVAFWCNPISGHATLYWYQQILGQGPKLLIQFQNNGVVDDSQLPKDRFSAERLKGVDSTLKIQPAKLEDSAVYLCASRGGYSMLIEGNQPQHFGDGTRLSIL.

There are a few counts of this clonotype. V usage is TRBV10-1 and J usage is TRBJ1-1, with D tentatively TRBD1 (6 bases). Germline assignment: CDR1 WNHNN and CDR2 SYGVQD (reference sequence). Trimming took 6 bases from V and 0 from J, leaving 20 bases between them. The length of the CDR3 is 17 residues. The CDR3 sequence: CASRELGAFEMNTEAFF. CDR3 nucleotides: TGCGCCAGCAGAGAGCTGGGGGCTTTTGAAATGAACACTGAAGCTTTCTTT.

The CDR3 region has the DNA TGTGCCAGCAGCCCCACCGGTCAGTACCCCCTCCACTTT. This sequence encodes CASSPTGQYPLHF. The genes are TRBV9 and TRBJ1-6; D not certain. The ends were cut back, 4 bases at V and 13 bases at J, with 15 bases in the middle. The CDR3 loop spans 13 amino acids. Germline V gives CDR1 SGDLS, CDR2 YYNGEE.

This chain joins TRBV24-1 and TRBJ2-3, with TRBD1 matching 8 bases. This CDR3 is 14 amino acids long. Germline-derived CDR1 and CDR2 are KGHDR and SFDVKD. J lost 4 bases, V lost 9 bases, and 8 bases had no gene match. Written as DNA, the CDR3 is TGTGCCACCGCTCGGACAGGGATCGCAGATACGCAGTATTTT. This gives the protein CATARTGIADTQYF.

This clonotype was counted ten times or more. The chain combines TRBV6-2 or TRBV6-3 with TRBJ1-2, with D maybe TRBD1 (5 bases). Germline CDR1 MNHEY, CDR2 SVGEGT. The CDR3 extends over 13 amino acids. The germline V and J ends were trimmed by 7 bases and 4 bases, with 13 bases remaining between them. The CDR3 protein is CASTDTLLYGYTF. In DNA, the CDR3 is TGTGCCAGCACGGACACCCTACTCTATGGCTACACCTTC.

This clonotype was counted between two and nine times. The chain has TRBV19 and TRBJ2-1; tentative D call: TRBD2 (5 bases). From germline, CDR1 is LNHDA and CDR2 SQIVND (reference sequence). This CDR3 comprises 17 residues. Trimming pared 5 bases from V and 4 bases from J, leaving 21 bases between. CDR3 DNA: TGTGCCAGTAGTCTTGACGGGTCTCAAAGAGGGTACAATGAGCAGTTCTTC. It yields the protein CASSLDGSQRGYNEQFF.

The chain joins TRBV5-1 to TRBJ1-1; D gene unclear. Trimming removed 2 bases from V and 1 base from J, with 9 bases in between. Per the germline V gene, CDR1 is SGHRS and CDR2 is YFSETQ. The length of the CDR3 is 14 residues. The CDR3 DNA sequence: TGCGCCAGCAGCTTTGGTGCAGAGAACACTGAAGCTTTCTTT. Encoded protein: CASSFGAENTEAFF.

The chain employs TRBV20-1 and TRBJ1-1; D might be TRBD1 (5 bases). The CDR3 runs 13 residues. Germline loops: CDR1 DFQATT, CDR2 SNEGSKA (reference sequence). With 6 bases removed from V and 0 bases from J, the gap between germline ends came to 11 bases. The CDR3 loop is CSATDSMNTEAFF. The CDR3 DNA reads TGCAGTGCCACTGACAGCATGAACACTGAAGCTTTCTTT.

This clonotype has only a few counts. The genes are TRBV20-1 and TRBJ2-3; 8 bases are a match to TRBD2. The CDR3 extends over 17 amino acids. After removal of 4 bases from V and 0 bases from J, the junction contained 12 bases not matched to a gene. The germline V gene has CDR1 DFQATT and CDR2 SNEGSKA (reference sequence). The CDR3 loop is CSANPRSGSPSTDTQYF. The CDR3 coding sequence is TGCAGTGCTAACCCCAGAAGCGGGAGCCCTAGCACAGATACGCAGTATTTT.

This clonotype turned up a few times. The chain couples TRBV7-2 to TRBJ2-5; 9 positions match TRBD2. Trimming removed 8 bases from V and 2 bases from J; junction bases left unmatched: 9. The CDR3 sequence is 15 residues long. CDR1 and CDR2 from the germline V gene are SGHTA and FQGNSA. In DNA, the CDR3 is TGTGCCAGCCTGGCGGGGACTAGCCTTCAAGAGACCCAGTACTTC. Translating gives CASLAGTSLQETQYF.

This clonotype was counted at least ten times. The V call is TRBV7-9, the J call TRBJ2-2, with 12 bases identical to TRBD2. The junction had 6 bases not matched to a gene; V was cut back by 5 bases and J by 5 bases. This CDR3 comprises 16 residues. CDR1 is SEHNR and CDR2 is FQNEAQ in the germline V gene (reference sequence). The CDR3 DNA sequence: TGTGCCAGCAGCAACGCCGGGACTAGCGGGACCGGGGAGCTGTTTTTT. The encoded protein is CASSNAGTSGTGELFF.

This sequence joins TRBV11-2 and TRBJ1-4, with 7 bases matching TRBD1. This CDR3 is built from 15 residues. Germline trimming cut 2 bases from V and 8 bases from J; bases unmatched to any gene: 8. Germline CDR1 is SGHAT and CDR2 is FQNNGV. The CDR3 sequence is CASSLRDRKNEKLFF. The CDR3 bases are TGTGCCAGCAGCTTAAGGGACAGAAAAAACGAAAAACTGTTTTTT.

V usage is TRBV28 and J usage is TRBJ2-1; TRBD1 matches at 8 bases. Trimming took 7 bases from V and 4 from J; bases not matched to a gene: 12. The CDR3 has 16 residues. Per germline, CDR1 MDHEN and CDR2 SYDVKM. The CDR3 sequence: CASNSFGDRWYNEQFF. The CDR3 DNA sequence: TGTGCCAGCAATTCCTTTGGGGACAGGTGGTACAATGAGCAGTTCTTC. The full variable domain, rest sourced from reference TRBV28 and TRBJ2-1, is DVKVTQSSRYLVKRTGEKVFLECVQDMDHENMFWYRQDPGLGLRLIYFSYDVKMKEKGDIPEGYSVSREKKERFSLILESASTNQTSMYLCASNSFGDRWYNEQFFGPGTRLTVL.

This clonotype was counted ten times or more. This sequence joins TRBV7-6 and TRBJ2-1; D not resolved. Trimming cost V 7 bases and J 4 bases, with 14 bases left between them. From germline, CDR1 is SGHVS and CDR2 FNYEAQ. CDR3 size: 14 residues. CDR3 amino acids: CASTPVHVYNEQFF. As DNA, the CDR3 is TGTGCCAGCACTCCGGTCCACGTGTACAATGAGCAGTTCTTC.

This clonotype came up many times. Written as DNA, the CDR3 is TGTGCCAGCAGTGAATATGGGGGCTATGGCTACACCTTC. Amino acids: CASSEYGGYGYTF. J is TRBJ1-2 and V is TRBV25-1, with a weak D call TRBD1 (5 bases). The CDR3 has 13 residues. Per germline, CDR1 MGHDK and CDR2 SYGVNS. Between the trimmed V and J ends, which lost 0 bases and 4 bases, there was a span of 6 bases.

This clonotype was detected a few times. The rearrangement links TRBV4-1 to TRBJ2-5, with D unclear. V lost 4 bases and J lost 2, with 8 bases in between. CDR3 size: 13 residues. Germline CDR1 is MGHRA and CDR2 is YSYEKL. This chain's CDR3 is CASSPRRQETQYF. CDR3 DNA sequence: TGCGCCAGCAGCCCCCGCAGACAAGAGACCCAGTACTTC.

This clonotype was found a few times. The chain has TRBV10-2 and TRBJ1-5, with D maybe TRBD1 (6 bases). V was shortened by 8 bases and J by 0 bases, with 11 bases between the two germline ends. Germline values: CDR1 WSHSY, CDR2 SAAADI. This CDR3 is 14 amino acids long. The CDR3 here is CASGTFFSNQPQHF. DNA of the CDR3: TGCGCCAGCGGGACATTCTTTAGCAATCAGCCCCAGCATTTT.

The V call is TRBV20-1, the J call TRBJ2-5, with 9 bases lining up with TRBD2. V gave up 6 bases and J gave up 5 bases; unmatched junction bases: 4. CDR1 DFQATT and CDR2 SNEGSKA come from the germline V gene (reference sequence). The CDR3 sequence is 12 residues long. The CDR3 DNA sequence: TGCAGTGCAGCGGGAGGTGGGGAGACCCAGTACTTC. This gives the protein CSAAGGGETQYF.

Ten or more counts support this clonotype. The J gene is TRBJ2-5, the V gene TRBV14; D is possibly TRBD1 or TRBD2 (5 bases each). Germline-derived CDR1 and CDR2 are SGHDN and FVKESK. Trimming removed 3 bases at V and 9 bases at J, with 14 bases between. CDR3 size: 13 residues. The CDR3 sequence is CASSHETGTAQYF. CDR3 in DNA: TGTGCCAGCAGCCACGAGACCGGGACGGCCCAGTACTTC.

This clonotype turned up a few times. This rearrangement joins TRBV25-1 to TRBJ1-6; D not certain. Germline V gives CDR1 MGHDK, CDR2 SYGVNS. V lost 1 base and J 11 bases, leaving 9 bases between the germline ends. The CDR3 loop spans 13 amino acids. The CDR3 here is CASSELGTTPLHF. CDR3 nucleotides: TGTGCCAGCAGTGAATTGGGAACAACACCCCTCCACTTT.

This clonotype was counted only a few times. V and J are TRBV7-3 and TRBJ2-2, with D possibly being TRBD1 (5 bases). This CDR3 contains 14 residues. The germline gives CDR1 SGHTA, CDR2 FQGTGA. Trimming shortened V by 0 bases and J by 3 bases, and 5 bases separated the two germline ends. The CDR3 sequence is CASSLTGDTGELFF. CDR3 coding DNA: TGTGCCAGCAGCTTAACAGGGGACACCGGGGAGCTGTTTTTT.

This clonotype appeared many times. The rearrangement uses TRBV27 and TRBJ2-3, with TRBD2 as a possible D gene (6 bases). Per the germline V gene, CDR1 is MNHEY and CDR2 is SMNVEV (reference sequence). The V end lost 5 bases, the J end lost 1 base, and 16 bases lay between the germline ends. This CDR3 is 16 amino acids long. CDR3 in DNA: TGTGCCAGCAGTGAAAACGGAGGGCTAGGCACAGATACGCAGTATTTT. Its protein is CASSENGGLGTDTQYF.

At least ten counts were recorded for this clonotype. This sequence joins TRBV7-9 and TRBJ1-1, with a possible D match to TRBD1 (6 bases). This CDR3 region has 14 residues. CDR1 is SEHNR, CDR2 FQNEAQ, per germline (reference sequence). Deletions cut 5 bases from V and 1 base from J, with 11 bases between. The CDR3 nucleotides are TGTGCCAGCAGCCCCCCGGACAGGAACACTGAAGCTTTCTTT. The encoded protein is CASSPPDRNTEAFF.

This clonotype was seen more than once but under ten times. The chain is built from TRBV20-1 and TRBJ2-3; 10 nucleotides line up with TRBD2. V shed 1 base, J shed 4 bases, and the junction held 5 bases outside the gene matches. Germline lookup yields CDR1 DFQATT and CDR2 SNEGSKA (reference sequence). The CDR3 covers 15 residues. Written as DNA, the CDR3 is TGCAGTGCTAGAGGGACTAGCGGAAACTCAGATACGCAGTATTTT. It is translated as CSARGTSGNSDTQYF.

This clonotype turned up a few times. The CDR3 DNA reads TGCGCCAGCAGTGAGGGGGTATTCCCTCTTGCATGGAACACTGAAGCTTTCTTT. Protein: CASSEGVFPLAWNTEAFF. The rearrangement links TRBV10-2 to TRBJ1-1, with D hard to call. Germline V CDR1 and CDR2: WSHSY, SAAADI. This CDR3 has 18 residues. Trimming removed 2 bases from V and 1 base from J, with 20 bases in between.

The sample holds many counts of this clonotype. The V and J genes are TRBV28 and TRBJ2-3; 10 bases are shared with TRBD1. The CDR3 runs 16 residues. Germline V gene sequence: CDR1 MDHEN, CDR2 SYDVKM. J gave up 1 base and V 2 bases, and 3 bases lay outside the gene matches. The CDR3 loop is CASSLIGQGGTDTQYF. The CDR3 DNA reads TGTGCCAGCAGTTTAATTGGACAGGGGGGCACAGATACGCAGTATTTT.